The rows below give T cell receptor beta chains drawn from one sample of a study of T-cell memory formation after mild COVID-19. TCRdb reprocessed the 5' RACE reads via MiXCR and lists one record per CDR3 protein. The table has about 190,000 distinct CDR3 sequences, about 17% seen once. Sequenced input: PBMCs or a T cell subset sorted from them (not recorded which). These receptors all stem from an adult woman who had mild COVID-19 (a few samples of this study predate the infection). Cell type and time point are not known. The CDR3 runs from the conserved cysteine through the conserved F or W. The D gene is left open where the match is weak. Clone size is given for some rows only: seen once, a few or many times, or a class if the clone is expanded.

V,J,size,D,DNA,CDR3
TRBV24-1,TRBJ2-2,NA,NA,TGTGCCACCAGTTGGACGACAGGGAACACCGGGGAGCTGTTTTTT,CATSWTTGNTGELFF
TRBV12-3/TRBV12-4,TRBJ2-1,NA,TRBD2,TGTGCCAGCACCCTGGCCCTAGCGGGGGGGTCTGCCTACAATGAGCAGTTCTTC,CASTLALAGGSAYNEQFF
TRBV12-3/TRBV12-4,TRBJ2-3,NA,NA,TGTGCCAGCAGTGGGGGGTACCTTAGCACAGATACGCAGTATTTT,CASSGGYLSTDTQYF
TRBV12-3/TRBV12-4,TRBJ1-6,few,NA,TGTGCCAGCAGTTTAGGGAATTCACCCCTCCACTTT,CASSLGNSPLHF
TRBV3-1,TRBJ2-1,few,TRBD2,TGTGCCAGCAGCCAGGGGACTAGCGGGAGCACTTCCTACAATGAGCAGTTCTTC,CASSQGTSGSTSYNEQFF
TRBV11-3,TRBJ2-1,few,NA,TGTGCCAGCAGCTCGGGTAGGGAGCAGTTCTTC,CASSSGREQFF
TRBV18,TRBJ2-3,few,TRBD2,TGTGCCAGCTCACCTGGAACGCGACTAGCCGCCCGGGAGTATTTT,CASSPGTRLAAREYF
TRBV12-3/TRBV12-4,TRBJ2-7,NA,NA,TGTGCCAGCAGTTCATACAGGGAACGAGGCGAGCAGTACTTC,CASSSYRERGEQYF
TRBV4-2,TRBJ1-1,NA,TRBD1,TGTGCCAGCAGCCAACGGGACAGGGTAGGACCTGAAGCTTTCTTT,CASSQRDRVGPEAFF
TRBV6-2/TRBV6-3,TRBJ2-2,NA,NA,TGTGCCAGCAGAACCCGAGGGGGGGGTAGTCGCGCCGGGGAGCTGTTTTTT,CASRTRGGGSRAGELFF
TRBV12-3/TRBV12-4,TRBJ2-7,few,TRBD2,TGTGCCAGCACTGTAACTAGCGGGGGGCAGGACGAGCAGTACTTC,CASTVTSGGQDEQYF
TRBV6-5,TRBJ1-2,NA,NA,TGTGCCAGCATCAGCCCCCTGGGACGGTCGGCTAACTATGGCTACACCTTC,CASISPLGRSANYGYTF
TRBV18,TRBJ1-2,NA,TRBD1,TGTGCCAGCTCACCAAGACAGGGGTCTAACTATGGCTACACCTTC,CASSPRQGSNYGYTF
TRBV4-3,TRBJ1-2,few,NA,TGCGCCAGCAGCCAAGTGGTCGCCTCTAACTATGGCTACACCTTC,CASSQVVASNYGYTF
TRBV10-3,TRBJ1-2,NA,TRBD1,TGTGCCATCAGTGAGGTTGGACAGGGAAGTGGCTACACCTTC,CAISEVGQGSGYTF
TRBV18,TRBJ2-1,many,NA,TGTGCCAGCTCACCACCGACAGGAGGGGCCTACAATGAGCAGTTCTTC,CASSPPTGGAYNEQFF
TRBV20-1,TRBJ2-7,few,TRBD2,TGCAGTGCTATATCCCTAGCGGGGTCCTACGAGCAGTACTTC,CSAISLAGSYEQYF
TRBV3-1,TRBJ2-5,NA,TRBD2,TGTGCCAGCAGCTATTGGGACTGGTCGGGGGGGGAGACCCAGTACTTC,CASSYWDWSGGETQYF
TRBV29-1,TRBJ2-3,NA,TRBD1,TGCAGCGTCGTTCACCACAGGGGAGTAGGCCAGTATTTT,CSVVHHRGVGQYF
TRBV7-9,TRBJ2-1,few,TRBD2,TGTGCCAGCCCGGGACTAGGGTTCAATGAGCAGTTCTTC,CASPGLGFNEQFF
TRBV5-5,TRBJ1-1,NA,NA,TGTGCCAGCAGCCGACGCGGTAACACTGAAGCTTTCTTT,CASSRRGNTEAFF
TRBV19,TRBJ2-1,few,NA,TGTGCCAGTAGTATGCCTAATGAGCCCTACAATGAGCAGTTCTTC,CASSMPNEPYNEQFF
TRBV7-6,TRBJ2-3,many,NA,TGTGCCAGCAGCTTGGGGGCAGATACGCAGTATTTT,CASSLGADTQYF
TRBV3-1,TRBJ2-3,NA,NA,TGTGCCAGCAGCCAACTCGGGACACCTAGCACAGATACGCAGTATTTT,CASSQLGTPSTDTQYF
TRBV5-1,TRBJ2-1,NA,TRBD2,TGCGCCAGCAGCCCACGAAGCGGGGGGGCGGTCAATGAGCAGTTCTTC,CASSPRSGGAVNEQFF
TRBV6-5,TRBJ1-2,NA,NA,TGTGCCAGCAGTTACTCGATCAGGGTACGGAACTATGGCTACACCTTC,CASSYSIRVRNYGYTF
TRBV28,TRBJ2-7,NA,NA,TGTGCCAGCAGTTTAGCGCAGGGCTCCTACGAGCAGTACTTC,CASSLAQGSYEQYF
TRBV5-1,TRBJ2-1,NA,NA,TGCGCCAGCAGCGGGGTTTCCTACAATGAGCAGTTCTTC,CASSGVSYNEQFF
TRBV29-1,TRBJ2-2,many,NA,TGCAGCGTTGGGGGTACGGCGAACACCGGGGAGCTGTTTTTT,CSVGGTANTGELFF
TRBV6-2/TRBV6-3,TRBJ2-5,NA,TRBD2,TGTGCCAGCAGTACGACTAGCGGAAGCCATGGTCCACAGGAGACCCAGTACTTC,CASSTTSGSHGPQETQYF
TRBV29-1,TRBJ2-3,many,TRBD2,TGCAGCGTGGCCCCGGGACTAGCGGAGAGTCGAGATACGCAGTATTTT,CSVAPGLAESRDTQYF
TRBV9,TRBJ2-2,NA,NA,TGTGCCAGCAGCGTAACGAGTCAGAACACCGGGGAGCTGTTTTTT,CASSVTSQNTGELFF
TRBV12-3/TRBV12-4,TRBJ1-2,few,TRBD1,TGTGCCAGCAGCCTGACAGGGGCCCGGGGCGGAGGCTACACCTTC,CASSLTGARGGGYTF
TRBV28,TRBJ2-7,NA,NA,TGTGCCAGCAGCCGGCCTACCCGGGTCCGAGGAACCTACGAGCAGTACTTC,CASSRPTRVRGTYEQYF
TRBV4-3,TRBJ2-6,NA,TRBD1,TGCGCCAGCAGCCAGTACACACAGGGGGCTGGGGCCAACGTCCTGACTTTC,CASSQYTQGAGANVLTF
TRBV5-1,TRBJ2-2,NA,NA,TGCGCCAGCAGATTTGGGGCAAGCACCGGGGAGCTGTTTTTT,CASRFGASTGELFF
TRBV10-3,TRBJ2-1,NA,NA,TGTGCCATCAGTGGAAGGGAGGACAATGAGCAGTTCTTC,CAISGREDNEQFF
TRBV12-3/TRBV12-4,TRBJ2-2,NA,TRBD1,TGTGCCAGCAGTTTTCAGGGGACAGGCACCGGGGAGCTGTTTTTT,CASSFQGTGTGELFF
TRBV7-3,TRBJ2-1,NA,TRBD2,TGTGCCAGCAGCCAGGGGGGCGGGAGGGCCCAGGGCAATGAGCAGTTCTTC,CASSQGGGRAQGNEQFF
TRBV6-6,TRBJ2-1,few,TRBD1,TGTGCCAGCAGTCAGGGGGGACAGGGGTCAAGTGAGCAGTTCTTC,CASSQGGQGSSEQFF
TRBV12-3/TRBV12-4,TRBJ2-1,NA,TRBD1,TGTGCCAGCAGCAGACAGGGGACCAATGAGCAGTTCTTC,CASSRQGTNEQFF
TRBV24-1,TRBJ2-3,few,NA,TGTGCCACCAGTGATTCCGGGACAGATACGCAGTATTTT,CATSDSGTDTQYF